The 29 T cell receptor beta chains given below trace back to one sample, sequenced in a study of beta chain features in type 1 diabetes. General study points: In every one of the four CD4+ subsets, TCRB CDR3s were moderately but significantly shorter in Type 1 diabetes patients.

What was sequenced were expressed TCRB transcripts, since all of the isolated RNA had been reverse transcribed. Method: immunoSEQ multiplex PCR; TCRdb's copy keeps in-frame clones and lacks some. The sample lists nearly 700,000 clones, roughly 13% seen once, with approximately 0.022% in the top ten. These receptors lack a known antigen. The sequenced material came from naive CD4+ T cells from blood. Receptor source: a man aged 18-30 years with type 1 diabetes.

Only a few counts were recorded for this clone. Here the CDR3 DNA reads TGTGCCAGCAGTTCTGGTGGGGAGACCCAGTACTTC. This encodes CASSSGGETQYF. The V and J genes are TRBV6-5 and TRBJ2-5; D remains unclear. Trimming stripped 4 bases from V and 5 bases from J, with 8 bases between. This CDR3 has 12 residues. CDR1 and CDR2 from the germline V gene are MNHEY and SVGAGI.

This clone has more than one count but fewer than ten. This chain connects TRBV11-3 to TRBJ2-1, with D unresolved. Trimming removed 2 bases from V and 5 bases from J, with 10 bases in between. The CDR3 consists of 14 residues. CDR1 is SGHNT and CDR2 is YENEEA in the germline V gene. The CDR3 protein is CASSLRTGDNEQFF. CDR3 DNA: TGTGCCAGCAGCTTACGGACGGGCGACAATGAGCAGTTCTTC.

In this sample, this clone turned up a few times. The chain couples TRBV19 to TRBJ2-5, with unresolved D. The CDR3 has 13 residues. The V gene lost 5 bases and the J gene lost 3 bases, with 10 bases spanning the gap. CDR1 is LNHDA, CDR2 SQIVND, per germline (reference sequence). DNA for the CDR3: TGTGCCAGTAGTGAGCAGAGCAAAGAGACCCAGTACTTC. Its protein is CASSEQSKETQYF.

J is TRBJ1-1 and V is TRBV6-1; D remains ambiguous. V was clipped by 3 bases and J by 9 bases, with 17 bases between them. This CDR3 region has 14 residues. Germline V gene lookup returns CDR1 MNHNS and CDR2 SASEGT. CDR3 region: CASSDPSLSLKAFF. The DNA for the CDR3 is TGTGCCAGCAGTGATCCTAGCCTTTCCCTGAAAGCTTTCTTT.

This chain uses TRBV30 with TRBJ1-5; maybe TRBD1 (5 bases). Germline V CDR1 and CDR2: GTSNPN, SVGIG (reference sequence). CDR3 size: 13 residues. V shed 5 bases and J shed 4 bases, with 12 bases lying between them. The CDR3 DNA follows: TGTGCCTGGGACCTGGGGCCTAATCAGCCCCAGCATTTT. This gives the protein CAWDLGPNQPQHF.

This clone showed up many times. The chain recombines TRBV10-3 with TRBJ2-7, with no clear D. This CDR3 has 13 amino acids. Trimming stripped 2 bases from V and 7 bases from J, with 12 bases between. Per the germline V gene, CDR1 is ENHRY and CDR2 is SYGVKD. Here the CDR3 reads CAISERGDPEQYF. The CDR3 DNA reads TGTGCCATCAGTGAGCGCGGCGATCCGGAGCAGTACTTC.

The chain has TRBV10-3 and TRBJ1-2; TRBD1 matches 7 bases. From germline, CDR1 is ENHRY and CDR2 SYGVKD. V shed 6 bases, J shed 3 bases, and the junction held 4 bases outside the gene matches. This CDR3 spans 13 amino acids. The CDR3 bases are TGTGCCATCAGGGGACAGAACGACTATGGCTACACCTTC. It is translated as CAIRGQNDYGYTF.

This clone showed up just a few times. Other DNA variants within this sample encode the same CDR3. This sequence joins TRBV29-1 and TRBJ1-2; D unresolved. Per germline, CDR1 SQVTM and CDR2 ANQGSEA. The CDR3 covers 11 residues. Between the trimmed V and J ends, which lost 3 bases and 1 base, there was a span of 3 bases. In nucleotides, the CDR3 is TGCAGCGTTGAGAGTAACTATGGCTACACCTTC. It encodes CSVESNYGYTF.

The rearrangement links TRBV2 to TRBJ1-4; D gene unclear. The germline V gene encodes CDR1 SNHLY and CDR2 FYNNEI. Trimming removed 4 bases at V and 0 bases at J, with 12 bases between. This CDR3 spans 16 amino acids. The CDR3 protein is CASSADGRPTNEKLFF. The CDR3 region has the DNA TGTGCCAGCAGTGCGGACGGACGGCCAACTAATGAAAAACTGTTTTTT.

This clone appeared a few times. The DNA of the CDR3 is TGCGCCAGCAGCTTGTTGGCCACCTACGAGCAGTACTTC. Translated, it gives CASSLLATYEQYF. This chain links TRBV5-1 with TRBJ2-7; D is uncertain. Trimming stripped 1 base from V and 2 bases from J, with 7 bases between. The CDR3 totals 13 residues. The germline gives CDR1 SGHRS, CDR2 YFSETQ.

A word on this clone: Other nucleotide sequences in the sample specify the same CDR3. V usage is TRBV5-4 and J usage is TRBJ1-1; D not resolved. Trimming took off 2 bases at V and 2 bases at J, with 7 bases between the two ends. Germline CDR1 is SGHNT and CDR2 is YYREEE (reference sequence). This CDR3 spans 13 amino acids. The CDR3: CASSLGGNTEAFF. As DNA, the CDR3 is TGTGCCAGCAGCTTAGGAGGTAACACTGAAGCTTTCTTT.

This clone was seen a handful of times. This chain joins TRBV10-3 and TRBJ2-1, with 8 bases that match TRBD1. Germline CDR1 and CDR2: ENHRY and SYGVKD. V lost 7 bases and J lost 0; bases outside the gene matches: 8. CDR3 length equals 16 residues. The CDR3 bases are TGTGCCATCACCTCGACAGGGGCCGGCTCCTACAATGAGCAGTTCTTC. Translation: CAITSTGAGSYNEQFF.

Points on this clone: The same CDR3 arises from other DNA sequences in this sample as well. The chain combines TRBV5-1 with TRBJ2-5, with unresolved D. The CDR3 has 12 amino acids. V was trimmed by 0 bases and J by 5 bases, leaving 5 bases between them. The germline V gene encodes CDR1 SGHRS and CDR2 YFSETQ. The CDR3 coding sequence is TGCGCCAGCAGCTTGGACGGCGAGACCCAGTACTTC. Protein product: CASSLDGETQYF.

This clone was seen a few times. This rearrangement joins TRBV18 to TRBJ2-1, with D unresolved. This CDR3 has 13 amino acids. Germline V gives CDR1 KGHSH, CDR2 LQKENI. The V and J ends lost 4 bases and 9 bases respectively, with 13 bases between them. This CDR3 reads CASSLNTDGEQFF. As DNA, the CDR3 is TGTGCCAGCTCACTCAACACGGATGGTGAGCAGTTCTTC.

In this sample, this clone turned up a few times. V and J are TRBV9 and TRBJ2-5, with 10 positions matching TRBD2. Germline CDR1 and CDR2: SGDLS and YYNGEE. Trimming cost V 4 bases and J 0 bases; bases outside gene matches: 6. The length of the CDR3 is 16 residues. For the CDR3, the DNA is TGTGCCAGCAGCCCCCCACTAGCGGGGTACCAAGAGACCCAGTACTTC. It specifies CASSPPLAGYQETQYF.

The CDR3 sequence is CASSPGQGFSGYTF. DNA for the CDR3: TGTGCCAGCAGTCCGGGACAGGGATTTAGTGGCTACACCTTC. This chain links TRBV6-5 with TRBJ1-2; 9 bases are shared with TRBD1. The CDR3 covers 14 residues. The trim removed 5 bases at V and 7 bases at J, leaving 8 bases unmatched. Germline V gives CDR1 MNHEY, CDR2 SVGAGI.

The chain couples TRBV18 to TRBJ1-1; a possible D gene is TRBD1 (5 bases). The CDR3 length is 13 residues. The V gene lost 5 bases and the J gene lost 1 base, with 8 bases spanning the gap. Germline CDR1 reads KGHSH; CDR2 reads LQKENI. CDR3 sequence reads: CASSSTENTEAFF. DNA for the CDR3: TGTGCCAGCTCATCGACAGAGAACACTGAAGCTTTCTTT.

This clone was seen a handful of times. The chain carries TRBV30 and TRBJ2-7; 8 nucleotides line up with TRBD1. Per germline, CDR1 GTSNPN and CDR2 SVGIG (reference sequence). Unmatched junction bases numbered 10, after V lost 0 bases and J lost 6 bases. The CDR3 is 15 amino acids. CDR3 region: CAWSVRTGWSSEQYF. CDR3 coding DNA: TGTGCCTGGAGTGTACGGACAGGGTGGAGTAGCGAGCAGTACTTC.

This clone occurred a few times. The same CDR3 also results from other DNA sequences found in this sample. The chain recombines TRBV5-1 with TRBJ2-3; TRBD1 aligns across 8 bases. The CDR3 has 15 amino acids. Unmatched junction bases numbered 6, after V lost 3 bases and J lost 3 bases. Germline V gene sequence: CDR1 SGHRS, CDR2 YFSETQ. As DNA, the CDR3 is TGCGCCAGCAGCTCCGGACAGGGCGGGACAGATACGCAGTATTTT. It is translated as CASSSGQGGTDTQYF.

In this sample, this clone turned up a few times. This rearrangement joins TRBV7-2 to TRBJ1-2; D ambiguous. Trimming removed 3 bases at V and 6 bases at J, with 8 bases between. This CDR3 is 12 amino acids long. The germline V gene encodes CDR1 SGHTA and CDR2 FQGNSA. The CDR3 nucleotides are TGTGCCAGCAGCTTGGGGTGGGATGGCTACACCTTC. Its protein product is CASSLGWDGYTF.

Comment on this clone: Other nucleotide sequences in the sample specify the same CDR3. V usage is TRBV10-3 and J usage is TRBJ1-5; D ambiguous. V lost 2 bases and J lost 2, with 4 bases in between. Germline V gene sequence: CDR1 ENHRY, CDR2 SYGVKD. The CDR3 loop spans 13 amino acids. For the CDR3, the DNA is TGTGCCATCAGTGAGCAGGGCAATCAGCCCCAGCATTTT. It codes for CAISEQGNQPQHF.

The J gene is TRBJ2-5, the V gene TRBV18; D is perhaps TRBD1 (6 bases). Trimming pared 8 bases from V and 2 bases from J, leaving 12 bases between. Per germline, CDR1 KGHSH and CDR2 LQKENI. This CDR3 has 13 amino acids. CDR3 DNA sequence: TGTGCCAGCGCCCGGACAGCTCAAGAGACCCAGTACTTC. Translated: CASARTAQETQYF.

This clone was seen more than once but under ten times. The chain employs TRBV18 and TRBJ2-3, with D possibly being TRBD2 (6 bases). The V and J ends lost 5 bases and 2 bases respectively, with 20 bases between them. CDR3 length: 17 amino acids. Germline loops: CDR1 KGHSH, CDR2 LQKENI. The CDR3: CASSSFWVADDTDTQYF. CDR3 nucleotides: TGTGCCAGCTCATCTTTTTGGGTAGCGGATGACACAGATACGCAGTATTTT.

A note on this clone: At one boundary the junction diverges from the germline segment, which might be a read error. V and J are TRBV7-7 and TRBJ2-5; D is uncertain. The CDR3 covers 14 residues. CDR1 SSHAT and CDR2 FNYEAQ come from the germline V gene (reference sequence). The CDR3 DNA sequence: TGTGCTAGCAGCTTAGGGTGGCTAGAAGAGACCCAGTACTTC. Translated: CASSLGWLEETQYF.

This clone was seen a few times. This rearrangement joins TRBV6-1 to TRBJ2-2; D is ambiguous. The germline V and J ends were trimmed by 3 bases and 4 bases, with 9 bases remaining between them. Germline V gives CDR1 MNHNS, CDR2 SASEGT. The CDR3 extends over 14 amino acids. The CDR3 sequence: CASSDRVGTGELFF. CDR3 nucleotides: TGTGCCAGCAGTGACCGGGTCGGCACCGGGGAGCTGTTTTTT.

This clone was recorded a few times. J is TRBJ1-3 and V is TRBV7-9; D may be TRBD1 (5 bases). Trimming pared 6 bases from V and 8 bases from J, leaving 17 bases between. The germline V gene has CDR1 SEHNR and CDR2 FQNEAQ (reference sequence). The CDR3 has 14 residues. The CDR3, as DNA: TGTGCCAGCAGGTACGGGACCGCTGTGGACACCATATATTTT. This sequence encodes CASRYGTAVDTIYF.

This rearrangement joins TRBV29-1 to TRBJ2-5, with D perhaps matching TRBD1 (6 bases). Matching the DNA end better, TRBJ2-7 makes the J call doubtful. This CDR3 is built from 14 residues. Germline CDR1 and CDR2: SQVTM and ANQGSEA. The CDR3 loop is CSVENREDPYEQYF. The DNA of the CDR3 is TGCAGCGTTGAAAACAGGGAAGACCCGTACGAGCAGTACTTC.

This clone was picked up a small number of times. The chain carries TRBV29-1 and TRBJ1-2; D gene uncertain. The V end was cut by 8 bases, the J end by 6 bases, with 13 bases between. Per germline, CDR1 SQVTM and CDR2 ANQGSEA. This CDR3 is built from 11 residues. DNA of the CDR3: TGCAGCACCGCGGCCCACCATGGCTACACCTTC. Its protein product is CSTAAHHGYTF.

This sequence joins TRBV30 and TRBJ2-7, with a weak D call TRBD1 (5 bases). The CDR3 covers 13 residues. V lost 2 bases to trimming and J lost 0 bases, with 8 bases between them. In germline, CDR1 is GTSNPN, CDR2 SVGIG (reference sequence). The CDR3 protein is CAWSKGISYEQYF. The CDR3 region has the DNA TGTGCCTGGAGTAAGGGGATCTCCTACGAGCAGTACTTC. The full variable domain, with the rest looked up from reference TRBV30 and TRBJ2-7, is SQTIHQWPATLVQPVGSPLSLECTVEGTSNPNLYWYRQAAGRGLQLLFYSVGIGQISSEVPQNLSASRPQDRQFILSSKKLLLSDSGFYLCAWSKGISYEQYFGPGTRLTVT.